These T cell receptor beta chains were read from a single sample in a study of blood T cell repertoires in COVID-19. Some clones are missing from TCRdb's copy, which holds only in-frame ones; the method was immunoSEQ multiplex PCR. The table records hundreds of thousands of clones, 90% of them present only once. Material for sequencing was PBMCs or T cells enriched from blood (not recorded which). The source of these receptors is a man aged 55 to 70 who had recovered from COVID-19. Each CDR3 is given with its conserved first and last residue. The D gene is left open where the match is weak. Clone size appears in some rows only: once, few, many, or a class for an expanded clone.

>TRBV4-1|NA|TRBJ1-2|14|TRBD1
TGCGCCAGCAGCCAAGATAGACAGGGGTCTGGCTACACCTTC
CASSQDRQGSGYTF
>TRBV19|NA|TRBJ1-3|18|NA
TGTGCCAGTAGTATTAGCGGGACGGGGGCTCTAATGCGAAACACCATATATTTT
CASSISGTGALMRNTIYF
>TRBV19|NA|TRBJ1-4|13|NA
TGTGCCAGTAGTCTGGGGCCCATAGAAAAACTGTTTTTT
CASSLGPIEKLFF
>TRBV18|NA|TRBJ1-3|17|TRBD1
TGTGCCAGCTCACCACCCGGGACAGCAAACTCTGGAAACACCATATATTTT
CASSPPGTANSGNTIYF
>TRBV18|NA|TRBJ1-3|18|TRBD1
TGTGCCAGCTCACCACAGAGACAGGGGCCTAGCTCTGGAAACACCATATATTTT
CASSPQRQGPSSGNTIYF
>TRBV20-1|NA|TRBJ2-3|15|TRBD2
TGCAGTGCTAGTAGGTCTAGCGGAAACACAGATACGCAGTATTTT
CSASRSSGNTDTQYF
>TRBV7-6|NA|TRBJ1-3|16|TRBD1
TGTGCCAGCAGCCGAACAGGGGGCGTCTCTGGAAACACCATATATTTT
CASSRTGGVSGNTIYF
>TRBV14|NA|TRBJ1-6|19|NA
TGTGCCAGCAGCCAAGGAGTAGGGACATCTAGCTCCTATAATTCACCCCTCCACTTT
CASSQGVGTSSSYNSPLHF
>TRBV7-6|NA|TRBJ2-3|17|TRBD1
TGTGCCAGCAGCTTAGCCCGAGGGACAGGGGTTCCAGATACGCAGTATTTT
CASSLARGTGVPDTQYF
>TRBV7-2|once|TRBJ2-7|14|NA
TGTGCCAGCAGCTTAGCGGGGAGCTCCTACGAGCAGTACTTC
CASSLAGSSYEQYF
>TRBV4-1|NA|TRBJ1-6|15|NA
TGCGCCAGCAGCCGTGGAGAGTCTTATGGTTCACCCCTCCACTTT
CASSRGESYGSPLHF
>TRBV5-1|once|TRBJ2-2|14|TRBD1
TGCGCCAGCAGCTTAGGGGGCGCTTCTGGGGAGCTGTTTTTT
CASSLGGASGELFF
>TRBV18|NA|TRBJ2-1|16|TRBD2
TGTGCCAGCTCACCACGGACTAGCGGGTCCTACAATGAGCAGTTCTTC
CASSPRTSGSYNEQFF
>TRBV7-8|NA|TRBJ2-7|14|NA
TGTGCCAGCAGCTCTCGGGACAAAAACTACGAGCAGTACTTC
CASSSRDKNYEQYF
>TRBV27|NA|TRBJ1-6|18|TRBD1
TGTGCCAGCAGATCGGTTCTTCAAGGACAGGGGGCAGGATCACCCCTCCACTTT
CASRSVLQGQGAGSPLHF
>TRBV18|NA|TRBJ2-2|13|NA
TGTGCCAGCTCACTTACAGGGTACGGGGAGCTGTTTTTT
CASSLTGYGELFF
>TRBV19|NA|TRBJ1-5|15|NA
TGTGCCAGTACTTCAGGGTTCTTCAGCAATCAGCCCCAGCATTTT
CASTSGFFSNQPQHF
>TRBV5-1|NA|TRBJ1-1|14|TRBD1
TGCGCCAGCAGCCCAGGGGGCGCGGGCACTGAAGCTTTCTTT
CASSPGGAGTEAFF
>TRBV7-2|NA|TRBJ2-7|15|TRBD2
TGTGCCAGCAGCAATAGGGGCGGGGGGATATACGAGCAGTACTTC
CASSNRGGGIYEQYF
>TRBV30|NA|TRBJ1-6|14|NA
TGTGCCTGGAGTGGACAAGCAGGGGTTTCACCCCTCCACTTT
CAWSGQAGVSPLHF
>TRBV19|NA|TRBJ2-3|15|TRBD1
TGTGCCAGTAGTATCGGGACAGGGACCACAGATACGCAGTATTTT
CASSIGTGTTDTQYF
>TRBV6-6|NA|TRBJ2-3|15|TRBD2
TGTGCCAGCAGGGGGACTAGCGTATCGACAGATACGCAGTATTTT
CASRGTSVSTDTQYF
>TRBV11-2|NA|TRBJ2-5|14|NA
TGTGCCAGCAGCTTAGTGGCATTACAAGAGACCCAGTACTTC
CASSLVALQETQYF
>TRBV14|NA|TRBJ1-2|14|NA
TGTGCCAGCAGCCAAGATAAACAGGGTTATGGCTACACCTTC
CASSQDKQGYGYTF
>TRBV5-5|NA|TRBJ1-1|15|TRBD1
TGTGCCAGCAGCTCCCTCAACAGGGGGCGCACTGAAGCTTTCTTT
CASSSLNRGRTEAFF
>TRBV19|NA|TRBJ1-6|16|TRBD1
TGTGCCAGTAGTCTACAGGGGTCTTCTCCCTATTCACCCCTCCACTTT
CASSLQGSSPYSPLHF
>TRBV6-5|NA|TRBJ1-5|13|NA
TGTGCCAGCAGTCTAGAGGGCCTTCAGCCCCAGCATTTT
CASSLEGLQPQHF
>TRBV29-1|NA|TRBJ2-1|14|NA
TGCAGCGTTGTCGGGTTCGGGGGCTACAATGAGCAGTTCTTC
CSVVGFGGYNEQFF
>TRBV14|NA|TRBJ2-3|18|NA
TGTGCCAGCAGCCAAGATAGGGGGTCTTGGGCCCAACCAGATACGCAGTATTTT
CASSQDRGSWAQPDTQYF
>TRBV6-5|NA|TRBJ2-3|15|TRBD2
TGTGCCAGCAGTTACTCGGGTGGGGGGGGAGATACGCAGTATTTT
CASSYSGGGGDTQYF
>TRBV9|NA|TRBJ1-2|12|NA
TGTGCCAGCGAGAGAAGTAACTATGGCTACACCTTC
CASERSNYGYTF
>TRBV2|once|TRBJ2-5|16|NA
TGTGCCAGCAGGCCAGTGCGGGGCGGGTTTGAGAAGACCCAGTACTTC
CASRPVRGGFEKTQYF
>TRBV2|NA|TRBJ2-7|13|NA
TGTGCCAGCTCCGGAGGGAACTCCTACGAGCAGTACTTC
CASSGGNSYEQYF
>TRBV2|NA|TRBJ1-1|14|NA
TGTGCCAGCAGTCAGTTCTCTCGGAACACTGAAGCTTTCTTT
CASSQFSRNTEAFF
>TRBV18|NA|TRBJ2-2|16|NA
TGTGCCAGCTCACCAGTTTTACGGGGAAACACCGGGGAGCTGTTTTTT
CASSPVLRGNTGELFF
>TRBV5-1|NA|TRBJ1-1|14|NA
TGCGCCAGCAGCCGGCAGGGGCAGAACACTGAAGCTTTCTTT
CASSRQGQNTEAFF
>TRBV4-1|NA|TRBJ2-7|15|TRBD1
TGCGCCAGCAGCCCAACCGACAGGGCGGACTACGAGCAGTACTTC
CASSPTDRADYEQYF
>TRBV2|NA|TRBJ2-7|14|NA
TGTGCCACCTCTCGCGGGACTTACTCCTACGAGCAGTACTTC
CATSRGTYSYEQYF
>TRBV7-2|NA|TRBJ2-5|13|TRBD1
TGTGCCAGCAGCTCCCAGGACAGGGGATCCCAGTACTTC
CASSSQDRGSQYF
>TRBV19|NA|TRBJ2-1|17|TRBD2
TGTGCCAGTACCATTGGGGTGGGAGGGCCCCTTATTGATGAGCAGTTCTTC
CASTIGVGGPLIDEQFF
>TRBV29-1|NA|TRBJ2-1|14|NA
TGCAGCGTTCTAACAGGGACGATATACAATGAGCAGTTCTTC
CSVLTGTIYNEQFF